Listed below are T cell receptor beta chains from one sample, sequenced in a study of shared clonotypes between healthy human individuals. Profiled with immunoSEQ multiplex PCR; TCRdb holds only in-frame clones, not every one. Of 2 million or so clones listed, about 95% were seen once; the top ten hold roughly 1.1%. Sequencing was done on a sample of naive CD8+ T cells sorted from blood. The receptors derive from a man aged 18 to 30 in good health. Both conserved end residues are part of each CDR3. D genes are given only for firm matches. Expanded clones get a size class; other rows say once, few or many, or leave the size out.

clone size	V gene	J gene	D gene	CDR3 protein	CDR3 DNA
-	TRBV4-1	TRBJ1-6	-	CASSPESAPGDSYNSPLHF	TGCGCCAGCAGCCCCGAAAGCGCCCCGGGGGACTCCTATAATTCACCCCTCCACTTT
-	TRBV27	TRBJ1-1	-	CASREGTKAFF	TGTGCCAGCAGGGAGGGGACTAAAGCTTTCTTT
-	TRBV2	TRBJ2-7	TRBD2	CASSGVAGGPSSYEQYF	TGTGCCAGCAGTGGAGTAGCGGGAGGGCCCAGTTCCTACGAGCAGTACTTC
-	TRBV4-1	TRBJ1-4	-	CASSQESTNEKLFF	TGCGCCAGCAGCCAAGAATCAACTAATGAAAAACTGTTTTTT
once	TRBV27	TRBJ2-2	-	CASSGHGELFF	TGTGCCAGCAGTGGTCATGGGGAGCTGTTTTTT
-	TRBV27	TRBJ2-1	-	CASSLGPSSYNEQFF	TGTGCCAGCAGTTTAGGGCCGAGCTCCTACAATGAGCAGTTCTTC
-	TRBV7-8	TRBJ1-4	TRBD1	CASSLGQAPNEKLFF	TGTGCCAGCAGCTTGGGACAGGCGCCAAATGAAAAACTGTTTTTT
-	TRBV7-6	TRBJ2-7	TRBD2	CASTEAVGLAGNGEQYF	TGTGCCAGCACCGAAGCCGTAGGGCTAGCGGGAAACGGTGAGCAGTACTTC
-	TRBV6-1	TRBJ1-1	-	CASVDGGTEAFF	TGTGCCAGCGTCGATGGGGGGACTGAAGCTTTCTTT
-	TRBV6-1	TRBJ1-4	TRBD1	CASSALDRSLNEKLFF	TGTGCCAGCAGTGCTTTGGACAGGTCCCTTAATGAAAAACTGTTTTTT
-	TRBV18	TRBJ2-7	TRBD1	CASSPGQGPSYEQYF	TGTGCCAGCTCGCCGGGACAGGGGCCTTCCTACGAGCAGTACTTC
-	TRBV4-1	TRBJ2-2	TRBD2	CASSQAASGNTGELFF	TGCGCCAGCAGCCAAGCGGCTAGCGGCAACACCGGGGAGCTGTTTTTT
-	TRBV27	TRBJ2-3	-	CASSFWGTDTQYF	TGTGCCAGCAGTTTTTGGGGAACAGATACGCAGTATTTT
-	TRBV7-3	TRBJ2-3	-	CASSLTGGAADTQYF	TGTGCCAGCAGCTTAACGGGTGGGGCCGCAGATACGCAGTATTTT
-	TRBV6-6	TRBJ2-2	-	CASSYGYLNTGELFF	TGTGCCAGCAGTTACGGGTACTTGAACACCGGGGAGCTGTTTTTT
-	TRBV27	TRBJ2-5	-	CASSLSVGPTGPQYF	TGTGCCAGCAGTTTATCGGTGGGACCGACGGGGCCCCAGTACTTC
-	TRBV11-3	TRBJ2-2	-	CASSVGNTGELFF	TGTGCCAGCAGCGTCGGTAACACCGGGGAGCTGTTTTTT
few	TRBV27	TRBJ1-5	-	CASSSNSNQPQHF	TGTGCCAGCAGTTCAAATAGCAATCAGCCCCAGCATTTT
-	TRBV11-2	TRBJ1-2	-	CASSLGDYGYTF	TGTGCCAGCAGCTTAGGGGACTATGGCTACACCTTC
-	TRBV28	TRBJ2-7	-	CASSSPLEGARIYEQYF	TGTGCCAGCAGTTCCCCCCTCGAAGGGGCGCGTATCTACGAGCAGTACTTC
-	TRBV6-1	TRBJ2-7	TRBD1	CASKTGTGPYEQYF	TGTGCCAGCAAGACCGGGACAGGGCCCTACGAGCAGTACTTC
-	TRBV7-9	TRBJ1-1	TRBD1	CASSPTGTGGRSVNTEAFF	TGTGCCAGCAGCCCGACCGGGACAGGGGGGCGGTCAGTGAACACTGAAGCTTTCTTT
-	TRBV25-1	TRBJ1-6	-	CASSGRDLGDNSPLHF	TGTGCCAGCAGTGGACGGGACCTAGGGGATAATTCACCCCTCCACTTT
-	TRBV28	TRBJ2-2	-	CASSLNAGAGTGELFF	TGTGCCAGCAGTTTAAACGCGGGGGCGGGCACCGGGGAGCTGTTTTTT
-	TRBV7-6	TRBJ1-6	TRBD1	CASSLNVRGSGSPLHF	TGTGCCAGCAGCTTAAATGTCAGGGGGTCGGGTTCACCCCTCCACTTT
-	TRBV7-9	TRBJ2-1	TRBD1	CASSLGQGYYNEQFF	TGTGCCAGCAGCTTAGGACAGGGATATTACAATGAGCAGTTCTTC
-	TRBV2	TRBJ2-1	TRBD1	CASRPRQGTYNEQFF	TGTGCCAGCAGACCACGACAGGGGACCTACAATGAGCAGTTCTTC
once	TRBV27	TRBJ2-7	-	CASCDTSTYEQYF	TGTGCCAGCTGTGACACGTCGACCTACGAGCAGTACTTC
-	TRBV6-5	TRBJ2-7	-	CASRHYDESASEQYF	TGTGCCAGCAGACATTACGACGAGAGCGCCTCCGAGCAGTACTTC
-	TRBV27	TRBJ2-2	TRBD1	CASSLFRIDREGTGELFF	TGTGCCAGCAGCCTATTTCGGATCGACAGGGAAGGGACCGGGGAGCTGTTTTTT
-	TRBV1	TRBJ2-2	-	CTSSRWGGRSNTGELFF	TGCACCAGCAGCCGATGGGGCGGGAGGTCGAACACCGGGGAGCTGTTTTTT
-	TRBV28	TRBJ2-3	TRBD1	CASSPGTGRTDTQYF	TGTGCCAGCAGCCCCGGGACAGGGCGCACAGATACGCAGTATTTT
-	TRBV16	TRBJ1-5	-	CASSQSGYSNQPQHF	TGTGCCAGCAGCCAATCGGGGTATAGCAATCAGCCCCAGCATTTT
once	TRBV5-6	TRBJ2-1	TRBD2	CASSPGMGLAGGPMYEQFF	TGTGCCAGCAGCCCGGGTATGGGACTAGCGGGAGGGCCGATGTATGAGCAGTTCTTC
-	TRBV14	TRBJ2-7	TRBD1	CASSHLDRVREQYF	TGTGCCAGCAGCCACTTGGACAGGGTTCGGGAGCAGTACTTC
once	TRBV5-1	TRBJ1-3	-	CASSLDRNSGNTIYF	TGCGCCAGCAGCTTGGACAGGAACTCTGGAAACACCATATATTTT
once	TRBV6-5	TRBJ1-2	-	CASRPGQNGGRGYTF	TGTGCCAGCAGACCCGGACAGAACGGCGGGAGGGGCTACACCTTC
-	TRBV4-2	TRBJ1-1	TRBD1	CASSQAGGDTEAFF	TGTGCCAGCAGCCAAGCAGGGGGAGACACTGAAGCTTTCTTT
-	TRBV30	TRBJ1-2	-	CACGHGGSYYGYTF	TGTGCCTGCGGACACGGGGGCTCTTACTATGGCTACACCTTC